The 5 T cell receptor beta chains below all came from one sample that was sequenced in a study of blood T cell repertoires in COVID-19. Some clones are missing from TCRdb's copy, which holds only in-frame ones; the method was immunoSEQ multiplex PCR. The top ten clones hold approximately 3.1% of a sample with 250,000 to 300,000 clones, roughly 84% of them seen once. The specimen was peripheral blood. All receptors come from a woman younger than 35 with acute or convalescent COVID-19.

This clone rates as medium-sized. This chain joins TRBV27 and TRBJ2-7, with D uncertain. With 3 bases removed from V and 5 bases from J, the gap between germline ends came to 5 bases. This CDR3 comprises 11 residues. The germline CDR1 and CDR2 sequences are MNHEY and SMNVEV (reference sequence). The CDR3 here is CASSFFNEQYF. The DNA of the CDR3 is TGTGCCAGCAGTTTCTTTAACGAGCAGTACTTC.

V usage is TRBV10-2 and J usage is TRBJ1-4, with 9 nucleotides matching TRBD1. The V gene's germline CDR1 is WSHSY and CDR2 SAAADI. The CDR3 covers 20 residues. The V and J ends lost 3 bases and 0 bases, in that order; junction bases with no gene match: 14. The CDR3 DNA follows: TGCGCCAGCAGTGACACAATCGGGACAGGGTCCGAAGCAACTAATGAAAAACTGTTTTTT. It encodes CASSDTIGTGSEATNEKLFF.

The genes are TRBV7-2 and TRBJ1-3; D is perhaps TRBD1 (5 bases). The CDR3 runs 16 residues. Per germline, CDR1 SGHTA and CDR2 FQGNSA. The V end was cut by 0 bases, the J end by 2 bases, with 11 bases between. This chain's CDR3 is CASSLARRGTGNTIYF. The DNA for the CDR3 is TGTGCCAGCAGCTTAGCGCGTAGGGGAACTGGAAACACCATATATTTT.

The chain carries TRBV11-3 and TRBJ1-5; D remains ambiguous. CDR1 is SGHNT, CDR2 YENEEA, per germline. The CDR3 is made up of 17 amino acids. The germline V and J ends were trimmed by 5 bases and 0 bases, with 17 bases remaining between them. The CDR3 DNA is TGTGCCAGCAGCCCGCGCCCGACACGTTATAGCAATCAGCCCCAGCATTTT. As protein: CASSPRPTRYSNQPQHF.

J is TRBJ2-5 and V is TRBV2; TRBD1 matches at 10 bases. Germline V gives CDR1 SNHLY, CDR2 FYNNEI. This CDR3 is built from 14 residues. V trimming: 6 bases; J trimming: 4 bases; junction bases outside the gene matches: 5. DNA of the CDR3: TGTGCCAGCAGCCCGGGACAGGGGATAGAGACCCAGTACTTC. This gives the protein CASSPGQGIETQYF.